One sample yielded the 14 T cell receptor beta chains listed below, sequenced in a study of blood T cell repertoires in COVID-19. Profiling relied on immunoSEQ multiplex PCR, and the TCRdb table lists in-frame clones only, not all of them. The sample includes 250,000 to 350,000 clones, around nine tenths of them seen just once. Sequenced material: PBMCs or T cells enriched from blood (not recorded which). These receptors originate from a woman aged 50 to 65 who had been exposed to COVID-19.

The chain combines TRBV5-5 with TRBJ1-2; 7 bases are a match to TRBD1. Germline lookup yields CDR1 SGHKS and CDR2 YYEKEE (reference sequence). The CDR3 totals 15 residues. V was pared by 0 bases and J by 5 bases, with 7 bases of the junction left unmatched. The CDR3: CASSLVGTDHYGYTF. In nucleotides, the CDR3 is TGTGCCAGCAGCTTGGTTGGGACAGACCATTATGGCTACACCTTC.

The CDR3, as DNA: TGTGCCAGCAGCTCCTTAGGACAGGCCACCGGGGAGCTGTTTTTT. It specifies CASSSLGQATGELFF. The V and J genes are TRBV5-6 and TRBJ2-2; 7 bases line up with TRBD1. The CDR3 runs to 15 residues. The germline CDR1 and CDR2 sequences are SGHDT and YYEEEE. V lost 3 bases, J lost 4 bases, and 6 bases stayed unmatched. Full variable domain (remainder filled in from reference TRBV5-6 and TRBJ2-2): DAGVTQSPTHLIKTRGQQVTLRCSPKSGHDTVSWYQQALGQGPQFIFQYYEEEERQRGNFPDRFSGHQFPNYSSELNVNALLLGDSALYLCASSSLGQATGELFFGEGSRLTVL.

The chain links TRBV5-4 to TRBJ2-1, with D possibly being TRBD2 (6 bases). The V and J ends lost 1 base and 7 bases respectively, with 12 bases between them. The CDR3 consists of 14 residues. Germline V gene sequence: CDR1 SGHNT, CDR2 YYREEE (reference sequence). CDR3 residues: CASSLWQGGNEQFF. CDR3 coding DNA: TGTGCCAGCAGCTTGTGGCAGGGAGGTAATGAGCAGTTCTTC.

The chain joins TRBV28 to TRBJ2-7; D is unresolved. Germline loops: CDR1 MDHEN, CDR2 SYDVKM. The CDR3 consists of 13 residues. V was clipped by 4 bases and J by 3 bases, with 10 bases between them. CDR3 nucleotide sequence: TGTGCCAGCAGTTACACAACCAACTACGAGCAGTACTTC. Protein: CASSYTTNYEQYF.

The CDR3 bases are TGTGCCAGCAGCGTAGGGGAGGGTAATTCACCCCTCCACTTT. Residues: CASSVGEGNSPLHF. This chain joins TRBV9 and TRBJ1-6; D is unclear. Germline assignment: CDR1 SGDLS and CDR2 YYNGEE. The CDR3 contains 14 residues. The V end was cut by 0 bases, the J end by 6 bases, with 7 bases between.

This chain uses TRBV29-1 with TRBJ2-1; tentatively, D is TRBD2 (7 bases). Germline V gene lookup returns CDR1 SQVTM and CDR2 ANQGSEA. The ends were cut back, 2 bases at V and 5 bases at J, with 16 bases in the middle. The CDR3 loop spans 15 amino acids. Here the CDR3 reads CSVEKGGDPNNEQFF. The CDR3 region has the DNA TGCAGCGTTGAAAAAGGGGGGGACCCCAACAATGAGCAGTTCTTC.

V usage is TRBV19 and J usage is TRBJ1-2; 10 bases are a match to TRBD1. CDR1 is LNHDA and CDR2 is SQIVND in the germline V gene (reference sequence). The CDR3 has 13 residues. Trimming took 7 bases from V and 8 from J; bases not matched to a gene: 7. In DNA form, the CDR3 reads TGTGCCAGTAAGACCGGGACAGGGGCCGGCTACACCTTC. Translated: CASKTGTGAGYTF.

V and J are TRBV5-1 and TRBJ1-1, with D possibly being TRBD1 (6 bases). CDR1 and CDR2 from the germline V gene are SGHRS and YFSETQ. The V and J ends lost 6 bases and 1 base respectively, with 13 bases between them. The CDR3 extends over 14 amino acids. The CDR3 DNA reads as TGCGCCAGCATACAGGGTCCGGCGAACACTGAAGCTTTCTTT. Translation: CASIQGPANTEAFF. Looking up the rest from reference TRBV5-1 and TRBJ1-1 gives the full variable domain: KAGVTQTPRYLIKTRGQQVTLSCSPISGHRSVSWYQQTPGQGLQFLFEYFSETQRNKGNFPGRFSGRQFSNSRSEMNVSTLELGDSALYLCASIQGPANTEAFFGQGTRLTVV.

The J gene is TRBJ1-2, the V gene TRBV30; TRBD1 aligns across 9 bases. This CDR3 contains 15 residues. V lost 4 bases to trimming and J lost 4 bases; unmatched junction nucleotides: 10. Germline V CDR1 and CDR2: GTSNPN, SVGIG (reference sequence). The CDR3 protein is CAWKTGTGLAYGYTF. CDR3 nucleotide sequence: TGTGCCTGGAAGACCGGGACAGGGCTCGCCTATGGCTACACCTTC.

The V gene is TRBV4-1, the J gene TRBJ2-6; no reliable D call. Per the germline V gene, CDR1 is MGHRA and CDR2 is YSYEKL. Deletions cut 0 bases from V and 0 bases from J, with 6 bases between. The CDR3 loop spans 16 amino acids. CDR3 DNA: TGCGCCAGCAGCCAAGATTTCAGCTCTGGGGCCAACGTCCTGACTTTC. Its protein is CASSQDFSSGANVLTF.

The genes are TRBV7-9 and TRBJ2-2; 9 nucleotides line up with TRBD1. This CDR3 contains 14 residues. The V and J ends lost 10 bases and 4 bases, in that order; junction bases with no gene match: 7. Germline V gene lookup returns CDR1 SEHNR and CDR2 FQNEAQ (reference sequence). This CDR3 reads CATSGTGTTGELFF. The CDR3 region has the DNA TGTGCCACCTCGGGGACAGGGACCACCGGGGAGCTGTTTTTT.

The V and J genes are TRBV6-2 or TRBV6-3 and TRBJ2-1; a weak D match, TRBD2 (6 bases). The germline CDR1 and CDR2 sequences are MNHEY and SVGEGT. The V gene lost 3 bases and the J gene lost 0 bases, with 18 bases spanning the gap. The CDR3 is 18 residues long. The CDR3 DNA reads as TGTGCCAGCAGTTATACCCATCGGGAGCGGAACTCCTACAATGAGCAGTTCTTC. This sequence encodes CASSYTHRERNSYNEQFF.

The CDR3 sequence is CSVVTGLYEQYF. DNA for the CDR3: TGCAGCGTTGTTACAGGGCTCTACGAGCAGTACTTC. V is TRBV29-1 and J is TRBJ2-7; D might be TRBD1 (6 bases). V gave up 4 bases and J gave up 3 bases, with 10 bases separating them. CDR3 length: 12 amino acids. Germline-derived CDR1 and CDR2 are SQVTM and ANQGSEA.

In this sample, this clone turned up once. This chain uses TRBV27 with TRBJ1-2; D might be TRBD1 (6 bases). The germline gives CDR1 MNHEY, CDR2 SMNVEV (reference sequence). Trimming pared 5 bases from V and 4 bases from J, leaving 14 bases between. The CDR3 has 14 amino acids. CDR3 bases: TGTGCCAGCAGTGGACCGGGACAAAGCTATGGCTACACCTTC. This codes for CASSGPGQSYGYTF.